This T cell receptor (beta chain) was captured by sequencing in a study of shared clonotypes between healthy human individuals (dated by TCRdb to between 2020 and 2021). In terms of the full investigation: The cohort comprised a couple of women and a few men aged 18 to 49 years. For each donor, three plates each were used for CD4 naive and CD4 memory, two plates were used for CD8 naive, and one plate was used for CD8 memory. The study deeply sequenced blood TCR repertoires of about five healthy adults to estimate repertoire size and the extent of clonotype sharing between individuals. To increase sequencing depth and limit assay-specific biases, TCR repertoire library preparation and sequencing were carried out by different laboratories using diverse techniques. Each donor's leukapheresis produced roughly between roughly 0.85 and 9.5 billion PBMCs. Results and caveats for the whole study, not just this receptor: Rarefaction of sorted-subset datasets indicated incomplete sequencing despite the large sequencing depth. Because the study included a small number of donors, the genetic and exposure-history diversity represented was limited. Pairwise subsampling led to the expectation that sequencing depth would affect the degree of clonotype sharing among donors. Across four donors, about 5% of naive CD4, 3% to 4% of naive CD8, 2.3% of memory CD4, and 0.3% to 0.45% of memory CD8 clonotypes were shared. Sampling was restricted to blood, and TCR repertoires in tissues likely differ from the TCR repertoires found in blood. Naive subsets generally had larger estimated clonotype richness than memory subsets did. Higher generation probabilities were observed for clonotypes shared by all four sorted-subset donors than for non-shared clonotypes.

This clone was seen only a few times. Its antigen remains undetermined. Nothing much larger sits one base from this clone, and base qualities are not available. TCR CDR3 regions were amplified from genomic DNA by multiplex PCR using the deep immunoSEQ assay. Genomic DNA extracted from each cell subset was distributed evenly over all wells of several immunoSEQ 96-well plates, and each plate served as one replicate. Each replicate PCR for sorted subsets received around 0.2 ug genomic DNA, equal to tens of thousands of T cell genomes. The purified libraries were quantified using a Qubit 3.0 fluorometer, sized with a Bioanalyzer 2100, and then quantified again using the KAPA Library Quantification kit. Every immunoSEQ 96-well plate was sequenced on a separate single-read 150-cycle Illumina NextSeq 550 flow cell. The study's processing was this. The immunoSEQ output contained only junctional sequences without quality scores, so filtering could not match that applied to full-length reads. To assign V/J genes and CDR3, sequences were annotated using PyIR, a Python wrapper for IgBLAST v1.9, with IMGT germline references. Reads were removed for weak V/J assignments (E-value above 1e-6), missing CDR3, stop codons, out-of-frame junctions, or ambiguous translated residues. V3J clonotypes were defined as sequences sharing the same inferred V gene, J gene, and CDR3 amino acid sequence. Percentage overlap between repertoires was computed as shared unique clonotypes divided by the size of the smaller repertoire. RTK rarefaction, the Chao1 estimator, and Recon v2.1 estimates of unobserved clonotypes were used to assess repertoire richness. Generation probabilities were computed with OLGA for all TCRbeta clonotypes obtained by the gDNA method from a few donors. The clones in this table, taken by TCRdb from immuneACCESS, are in-frame only. Not every clone is retained; where verified, under half of the shortfall comes from an unresolved V gene, and the cause of the rest is unknown. The D gene and trimming were derived from the DNA, and the V and J assignments and clone size from that table. Within this sample are a few million clones, with around nine tenths of them counted one time only. The ten largest make up over 0.12% of the sample.

From the germline V gene (reference sequence), CDR1 is WNHNN and CDR2 is SYGVQD. Including cysteine and phenylalanine, the CDR3 has 16 amino acids. Solely the CDR3 DNA is kept, with 48 bases framed from the first base. V has 0 bases trimmed and J has 10 bases trimmed; junction bases matching no gene number 11. Healthy HIV-negative adults with no recently reported acute infections or vaccinations were included as donors. Only Caucasian adults living in Nashville, Tennessee, USA were represented among the donors. CD4+ T cells were enriched by magnetic negative selection; naive cells were then positively selected on CD45RA, and the negative fraction formed the memory subset. After blood collection by leukapheresis, PBMCs were isolated using Ficoll-Histopaque density gradient centrifugation and then cryopreserved in the vapor phase of liquid nitrogen. Purity and quantity of every magnetically sorted T cell population were checked by analytical flow cytometry. Each sorted fraction had its genomic DNA isolated and then quantified by UV absorbance on a Nanodrop 2000c.

The sequencing sample was made of naive CD4+ T cells sorted from blood. Per the publication, the cell subset or site label means: CD45RA+ positively selected. The clonotype originates from a man aged 18 to 35 in good health. The rearranged segments are TRBV10-1 and TRBJ2-1, and 8 bases in between align with TRBD2. The CDR3 amino acid sequence is: CASSESVSSGSEEQFF. The DNA sequence follows: TGCGCCAGCAGTGAGTCCGTTTCGAGCGGGAGTGAGGAGCAGTTCTTC.